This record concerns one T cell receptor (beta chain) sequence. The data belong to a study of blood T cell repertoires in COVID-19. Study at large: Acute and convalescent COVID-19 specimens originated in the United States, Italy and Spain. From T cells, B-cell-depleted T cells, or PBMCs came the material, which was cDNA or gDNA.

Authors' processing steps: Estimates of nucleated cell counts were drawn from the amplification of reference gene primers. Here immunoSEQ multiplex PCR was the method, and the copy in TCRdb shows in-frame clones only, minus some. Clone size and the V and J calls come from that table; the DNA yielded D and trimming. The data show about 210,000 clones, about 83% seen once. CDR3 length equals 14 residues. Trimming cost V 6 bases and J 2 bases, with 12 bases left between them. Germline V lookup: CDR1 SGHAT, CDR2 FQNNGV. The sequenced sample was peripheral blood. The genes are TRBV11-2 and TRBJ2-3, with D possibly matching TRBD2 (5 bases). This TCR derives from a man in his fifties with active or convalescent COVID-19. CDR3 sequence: CASSNSVLTDTQYF. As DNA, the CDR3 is TGTGCCAGCAGTAATAGCGTACTCACAGATACGCAGTATTTT.